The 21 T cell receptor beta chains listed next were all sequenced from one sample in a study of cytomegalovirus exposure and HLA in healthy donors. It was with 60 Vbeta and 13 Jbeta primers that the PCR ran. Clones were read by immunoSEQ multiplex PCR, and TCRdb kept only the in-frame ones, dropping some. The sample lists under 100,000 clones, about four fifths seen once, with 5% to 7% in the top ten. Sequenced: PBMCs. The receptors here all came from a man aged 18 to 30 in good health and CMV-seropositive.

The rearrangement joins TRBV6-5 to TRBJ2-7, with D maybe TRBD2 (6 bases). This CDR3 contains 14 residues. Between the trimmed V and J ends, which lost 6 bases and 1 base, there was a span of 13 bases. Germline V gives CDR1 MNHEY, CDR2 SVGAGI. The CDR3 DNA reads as TGTGCCAGCAGCCGCCCCGGAGGGTCCTACGAGCAGTACTTC. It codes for CASSRPGGSYEQYF.

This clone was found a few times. The CDR3 is CASSDLRSGRGGTDTQYF. The DNA for the CDR3 is TGCGCCAGCAGCGACCTACGGAGCGGGCGGGGTGGGACAGATACGCAGTATTTT. The chain joins TRBV10-2 to TRBJ2-3, with D maybe TRBD2 (6 bases). Germline V lookup: CDR1 WSHSY, CDR2 SAAADI. There are 18 residues in the CDR3. With 6 bases removed from V and 3 bases from J, the gap between germline ends came to 25 bases.

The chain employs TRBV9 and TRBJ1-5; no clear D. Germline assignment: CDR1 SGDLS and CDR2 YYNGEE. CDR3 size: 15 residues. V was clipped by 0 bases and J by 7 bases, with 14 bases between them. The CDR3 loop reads CASSVGARSGQPQHF. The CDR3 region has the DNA TGTGCCAGCAGCGTAGGGGCGAGGTCGGGGCAGCCCCAGCATTTT.

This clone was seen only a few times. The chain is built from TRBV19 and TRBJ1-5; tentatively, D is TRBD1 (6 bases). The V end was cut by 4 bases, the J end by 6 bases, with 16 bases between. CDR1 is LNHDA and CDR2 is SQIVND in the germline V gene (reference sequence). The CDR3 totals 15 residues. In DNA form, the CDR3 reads TGTGCCAGTAGTAGTCAGGGGTTTACGGGTCAGCCCCAGCATTTT. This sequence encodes CASSSQGFTGQPQHF.

The CDR3 DNA reads TGTGCCAGCAGCCCAAAGGGTAGCGGGAGGGCCCGGGAGCAGTTCTTC. This translates into CASSPKGSGRAREQFF. V and J are TRBV7-2 and TRBJ2-1; TRBD2 matches at 11 bases. Trimming removed 5 bases from V and 10 bases from J; junction bases left unmatched: 13. CDR3 length: 16 amino acids. Germline assignment: CDR1 SGHTA and CDR2 FQGNSA.

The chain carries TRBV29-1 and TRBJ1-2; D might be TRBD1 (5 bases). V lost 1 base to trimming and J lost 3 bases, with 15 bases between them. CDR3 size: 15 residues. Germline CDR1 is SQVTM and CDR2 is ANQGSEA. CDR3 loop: CSVEGLGAGYYGYTF. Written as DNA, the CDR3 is TGCAGCGTTGAAGGCCTTGGGGCAGGATACTATGGCTACACCTTC.

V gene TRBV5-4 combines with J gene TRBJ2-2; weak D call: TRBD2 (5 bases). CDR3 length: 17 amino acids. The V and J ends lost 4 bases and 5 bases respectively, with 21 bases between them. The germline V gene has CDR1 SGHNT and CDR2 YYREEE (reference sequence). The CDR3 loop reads CASSLDGVNRGTGELFF. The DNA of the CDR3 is TGTGCCAGCAGCCTCGATGGGGTTAACCGGGGAACCGGGGAGCTGTTTTTT.

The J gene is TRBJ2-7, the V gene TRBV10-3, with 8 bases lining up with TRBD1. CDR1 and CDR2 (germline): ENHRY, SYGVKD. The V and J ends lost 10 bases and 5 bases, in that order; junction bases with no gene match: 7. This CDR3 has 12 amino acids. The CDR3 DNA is TGTGCCACCAGGGGACAGGAAAACGAGCAGTACTTC. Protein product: CATRGQENEQYF.

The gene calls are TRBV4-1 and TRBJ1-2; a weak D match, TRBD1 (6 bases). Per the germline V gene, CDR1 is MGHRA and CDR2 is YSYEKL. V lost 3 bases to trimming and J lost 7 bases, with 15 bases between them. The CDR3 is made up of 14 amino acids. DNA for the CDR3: TGCGCCAGCAGCCAGGTAACAGGGAAGGGTGGCTACACCTTC. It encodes CASSQVTGKGGYTF.

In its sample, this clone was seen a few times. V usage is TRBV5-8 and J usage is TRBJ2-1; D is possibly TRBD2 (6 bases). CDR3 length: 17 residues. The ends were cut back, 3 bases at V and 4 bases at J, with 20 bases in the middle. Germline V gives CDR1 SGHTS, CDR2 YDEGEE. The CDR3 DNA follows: TGTGCCAGCAGCTCCCGGTGGGGAAGGCGGGATTACAATGAGCAGTTCTTC. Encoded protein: CASSSRWGRRDYNEQFF. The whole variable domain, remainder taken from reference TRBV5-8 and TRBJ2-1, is EAGVTQSPTHLIKTRGQQATLRCSPISGHTSVYWYQQALGLGLQFLLWYDEGEERNRGNFPPRFSGRQFPNYSSELNVNALELEDSALYLCASSSRWGRRDYNEQFFGPGTRLTVL.

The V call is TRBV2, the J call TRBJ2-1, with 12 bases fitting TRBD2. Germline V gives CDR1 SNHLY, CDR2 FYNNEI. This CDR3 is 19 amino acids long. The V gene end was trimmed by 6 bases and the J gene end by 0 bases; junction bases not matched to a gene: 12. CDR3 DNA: TGTGCCAGCAGCGTATCACTAGCGGGAGGACCCAGCTCCTACAATGAGCAGTTCTTC. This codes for CASSVSLAGGPSSYNEQFF. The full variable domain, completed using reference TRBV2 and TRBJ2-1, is EPEVTQTPSHQVTQMGQEVILRCVPISNHLYFYWYRQILGQKVEFLVSFYNNEISEKSEIFDDQFSVERPDGSNFTLKIRSTKLEDSAMYFCASSVSLAGGPSSYNEQFFGPGTRLTVL.

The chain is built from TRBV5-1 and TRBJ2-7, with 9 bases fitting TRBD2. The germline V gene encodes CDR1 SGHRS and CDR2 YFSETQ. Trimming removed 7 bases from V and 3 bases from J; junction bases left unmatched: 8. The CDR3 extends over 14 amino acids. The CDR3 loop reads CASGLTSGFYEQYF. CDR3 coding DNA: TGCGCCAGCGGCCTGACTAGCGGATTCTACGAGCAGTACTTC.

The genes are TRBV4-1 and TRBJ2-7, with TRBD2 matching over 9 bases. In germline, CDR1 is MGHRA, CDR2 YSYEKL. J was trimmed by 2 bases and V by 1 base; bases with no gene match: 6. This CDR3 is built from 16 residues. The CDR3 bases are TGCGCCAGCAGCCAAGTCAGGGCGGGAGGGACCTACGAGCAGTACTTC. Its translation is CASSQVRAGGTYEQYF.

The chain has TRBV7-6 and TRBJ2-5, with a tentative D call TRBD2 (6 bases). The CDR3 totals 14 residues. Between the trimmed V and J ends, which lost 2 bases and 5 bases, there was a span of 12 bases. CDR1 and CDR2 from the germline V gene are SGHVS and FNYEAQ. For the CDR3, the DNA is TGTGCCAGCAGCTTACGCGGCGGGACCGAGACCCAGTACTTC. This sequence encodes CASSLRGGTETQYF. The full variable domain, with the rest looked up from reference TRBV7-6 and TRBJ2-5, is GAGVSQSPRYKVTKRGQDVALRCDPISGHVSLYWYRQALGQGPEFLTYFNYEAQQDKSGLPNDRFSAERPEGSISTLTIQRTEQRDSAMYRCASSLRGGTETQYFGPGTRLLVL.

In DNA form, the CDR3 reads TGTGCCAGCAGCTTAGGCGGGGGGTTGAACACCGGGGAGCTGTTTTTT. This codes for CASSLGGGLNTGELFF. The chain uses TRBV7-9 and TRBJ2-2; 8 bases agree with TRBD2. The CDR3 has 16 amino acids. Germline loops: CDR1 SEHNR, CDR2 FQNEAQ (reference sequence). The V gene end was trimmed by 1 base and the J gene end by 1 base; junction bases not matched to a gene: 2.

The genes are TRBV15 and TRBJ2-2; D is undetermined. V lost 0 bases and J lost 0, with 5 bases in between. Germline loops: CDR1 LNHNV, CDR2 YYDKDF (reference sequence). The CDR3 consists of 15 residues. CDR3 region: CATSRDIANTGELFF. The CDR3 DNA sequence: TGTGCCACCAGCAGAGACATAGCGAACACCGGGGAGCTGTTTTTT. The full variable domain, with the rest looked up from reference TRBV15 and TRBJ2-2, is DAMVIQNPRYQVTQFGKPVTLSCSQTLNHNVMYWYQQKSSQAPKLLFHYYDKDFNNEADTPDNFQSRRPNTSFCFLDIRSPGLGDTAMYLCATSRDIANTGELFFGEGSRLTVL.

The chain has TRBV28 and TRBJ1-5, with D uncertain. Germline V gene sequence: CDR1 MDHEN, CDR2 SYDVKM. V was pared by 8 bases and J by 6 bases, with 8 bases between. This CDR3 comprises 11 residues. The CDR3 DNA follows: TGTGCCAGCTGTACGAGTCAGCCCCAGCATTTT. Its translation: CASCTSQPQHF.

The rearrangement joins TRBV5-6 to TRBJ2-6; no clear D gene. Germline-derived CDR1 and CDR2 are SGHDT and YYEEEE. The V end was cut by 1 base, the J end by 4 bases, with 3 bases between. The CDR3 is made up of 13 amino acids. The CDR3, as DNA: TGTGCCAGCAGCTTGTCAGGGGCCAACGTCCTGACTTTC. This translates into CASSLSGANVLTF.

CDR3 loop: CSVALRLQDEQYF. CDR3 sequence (DNA): TGCAGCGTTGCTCTTAGATTGCAAGACGAGCAGTACTTC. The rearrangement joins TRBV29-1 to TRBJ2-7; D remains ambiguous. The CDR3 is 13 amino acids. Trimming shortened V by 4 bases and J by 5 bases, and 15 bases separated the two germline ends. Germline V gene sequence: CDR1 SQVTM, CDR2 ANQGSEA.

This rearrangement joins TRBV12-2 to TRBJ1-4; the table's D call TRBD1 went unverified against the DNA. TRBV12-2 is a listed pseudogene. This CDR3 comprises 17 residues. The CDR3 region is CASRLPSTGTGFEKLFF. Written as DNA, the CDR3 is TGTGCAAGTCGCTTACCGTCTACCGGGACAGGGTTCGAAAAACTGTTTTTT.

For the CDR3, the DNA is TGCGCCAGCAGCGATGTTACTAGCGGGGGACATCAGCAGTACTTC. It yields the protein CASSDVTSGGHQQYF. V and J are TRBV5-1 and TRBJ2-7, with 11 bases aligning to TRBD2. Germline CDR1 and CDR2: SGHRS and YFSETQ. This CDR3 is built from 15 residues. V was pared by 4 bases and J by 8 bases, with 11 bases of the junction left unmatched.